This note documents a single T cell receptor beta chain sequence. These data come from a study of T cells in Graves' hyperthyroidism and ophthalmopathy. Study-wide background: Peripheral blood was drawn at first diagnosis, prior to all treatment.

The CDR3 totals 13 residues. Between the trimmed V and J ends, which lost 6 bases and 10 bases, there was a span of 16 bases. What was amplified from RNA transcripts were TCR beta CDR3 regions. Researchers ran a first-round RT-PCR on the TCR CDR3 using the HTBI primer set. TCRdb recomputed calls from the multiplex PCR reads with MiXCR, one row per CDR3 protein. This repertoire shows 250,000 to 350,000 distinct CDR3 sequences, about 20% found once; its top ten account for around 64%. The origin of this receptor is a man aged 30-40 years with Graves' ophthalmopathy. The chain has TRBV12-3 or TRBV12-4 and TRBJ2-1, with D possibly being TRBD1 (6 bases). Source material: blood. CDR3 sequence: CASSKYPGDEQFF. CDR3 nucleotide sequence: TGTGCCAGCAGCAAATATCCAGGGGACGAGCAGTTCTTC.